The clone carrying this T cell receptor beta chain was seen a few times. Its antigen is undetermined. The data stem from a study of beta chain features in type 1 diabetes. Notes on the study in general: Patients' naive, central memory and Treg TCRB repertoires seemed closer to one another than those of healthy donors. Shorter TCRB CDR3s, moderately but significantly so, were found in Type 1 diabetes patients in all four CD4+ subsets.

The whole isolated RNA underwent reverse transcription, so sequencing captured expressed TCRB transcripts. Sequencing was performed with immunoSEQ multiplex PCR; in TCRdb, only in-frame clones are kept and a portion is missing. The sample holds 200,000 to 250,000 clones, under 70% seen once. Each sorted fraction was over 95% pure. V dropped 2 bases and J dropped 2 bases, with 10 bases sitting between them. The CDR3 runs 15 residues. Germline V gene data show CDR1 as MGHDK and CDR2 as SYGVNS. The chain has TRBV25-1 and TRBJ2-4; D unclear. Material: naive CD4+ T cells from blood. The receptor was isolated from a man aged 25 to 40 in good health. This CDR3 is CASSEQASTKNIQYF. The CDR3 DNA follows: TGTGCCAGCAGTGAACAGGCCTCAACCAAAAACATTCAGTACTTC.